These T cell receptor beta chains were read from a single sample in a study of T cells in Graves' hyperthyroidism and ophthalmopathy. Each CDR3 protein gets one entry after TCRdb re-called the multiplex PCR reads with MiXCR. The sample consists of about 400,000 distinct CDR3 sequences, 13% to 15% of them appearing once. The sample comprised blood. The source of these receptors is a woman in her 30s with Graves' ophthalmopathy. The CDR3 runs from the conserved cysteine through the conserved F or W. Each record gives: J gene, D gene, clone size, V gene, CDR3 DNA, CDR3 protein. D genes are given only for firm matches. A clone size is listed for some rows: how often the clone was seen (once, few, many), or a class if it is expanded.

>TRBJ1-2|TRBD1|few|TRBV7-9
TGTGCCAGCAGCTTAGTTTTAGGGACAGCTAACTATGGCTACACCTTC
CASSLVLGTANYGYTF
>TRBJ2-3|.|many|TRBV28
TGTGCCAGCAGTCGAGAAGGGGTACCCCCAGATACGCAGTATTTT
CASSREGVPPDTQYF
>TRBJ2-7|.|many|TRBV5-1
TGCGCCAGCAGCCGAGCGTCTACCTACGAGCAGTACTTC
CASSRASTYEQYF
>TRBJ1-1|.|many|TRBV30
TGTGCCTGGAGTCCGGACAGAGAAGCTTTCTTT
CAWSPDREAFF
>TRBJ1-1|.|many|TRBV20-1
TGCAGTGCTAGAATAGGACACCAGAACACTGAAGCTTTCTTT
CSARIGHQNTEAFF
>TRBJ2-1|.|.|TRBV7-3
TGTGCCAGCGGCGTAGACAGTTCCCCCTACAATGAGCAGTTCTTC
CASGVDSSPYNEQFF
>TRBJ1-1|.|many|TRBV20-1
TGCAGTGCTAGAGTAGCGCACAAGAACACTGAAGCTTTCTTT
CSARVAHKNTEAFF
>TRBJ1-2|TRBD1|many|TRBV7-2
TGTGCCAGCAGCACCCGACAGGGGCATGGCTACACCTTC
CASSTRQGHGYTF
>TRBJ1-5|.|many|TRBV12-5
TGTGCTAGTGGGGGTATTCAGCCCCAGCATTTT
CASGGIQPQHF
>TRBJ2-3|.|many|TRBV7-2
TGTGCCAGCAGCTTAGCCGGGACGCATACGCAGTATTTT
CASSLAGTHTQYF
>TRBJ1-3|.|many|TRBV28
TGTGCCAGCAGTTTCGGAGGTCTCTCTGGAAACACCATATATTTT
CASSFGGLSGNTIYF
>TRBJ2-5|TRBD2|.|TRBV19
TGTGCCAGTAGTATTGGACGGGGGGGTGATGCGACCCAGTACTTC
CASSIGRGGDATQYF
>TRBJ2-1|TRBD1|many|TRBV13
TGTGCCAGCAGCCCCGGGACAGGGACCAGCAGTGAGCAGTTCTTC
CASSPGTGTSSEQFF
>TRBJ2-1|TRBD1|many|TRBV6-6
TGTGCCAGCAGTTACGGTCGGCCAGGGGGCAATGAGCAGTTCTTC
CASSYGRPGGNEQFF
>TRBJ1-1|.|few|TRBV5-4
TGTGCCAGCAGGTTGAGGGGGGTTAGAACTGAAGCTTTCTTT
CASRLRGVRTEAFF
>TRBJ2-3|.|many|TRBV20-1
TGCAGTGCTAGACCCGGGACTGCCACTAACACAGATACGCAGTATTTT
CSARPGTATNTDTQYF
>TRBJ2-7|TRBD2|.|TRBV11-2
TGTGCCAGCAGCCCGCGGGGGGTTTCCTACGAGCAGTACTTC
CASSPRGVSYEQYF
>TRBJ2-7|.|many|TRBV30
TGTGCCTGGAGTTACCTAGGGGAGCAGTACTTC
CAWSYLGEQYF
>TRBJ2-7|.|many|TRBV11-2
TGTGCCAGCAGCTTCCGGGGGACAGACCCGAGCGAGCAGTACTTC
CASSFRGTDPSEQYF
>TRBJ2-7|TRBD2|many|TRBV15
TGTGCCACCAGCAGTGGCGGGGGAACCGGTTACGAGCAGTACTTC
CATSSGGGTGYEQYF
>TRBJ1-4|.|many|TRBV28
TGTGCCAGCCGTAGGGGTAATAGGGAAAAACTGTTTTTT
CASRRGNREKLFF
>TRBJ1-6|.|many|TRBV2
TGTGCCAGCAGTGAGGCTCTCGATTCACCCCTCCACTTT
CASSEALDSPLHF
>TRBJ2-7|.|many|TRBV20-1
TGCAGTGCTAGCAGGGGGGCGAACGAGCAGTACTTC
CSASRGANEQYF
>TRBJ2-7|.|.|TRBV19
TGTGCCAGTAGTACCTCCGGGGATTCCACTTACGAGCAGTACTTC
CASSTSGDSTYEQYF
>TRBJ1-2|.|many|TRBV5-1
TGCGCCAGCAGCTTGTGGCAGGGAGGTGGCTACACCTTC
CASSLWQGGGYTF
>TRBJ1-1|.|few|TRBV6-2/TRBV6-3
TGTGCCAGCAGCCCAGGTGTCAGGGACCGGGGGACGACTGAAGCTTTCTTT
CASSPGVRDRGTTEAFF
>TRBJ2-3|.|many|TRBV7-6
TGTGCCAGCAGCTTAGCGGAGCGGGCAGATACGCAGTATTTT
CASSLAERADTQYF
>TRBJ1-5|.|many|TRBV28
TGTGCCAGCAGTTTATATACCACCGGGGTGAATCAGCCCCAGCATTTT
CASSLYTTGVNQPQHF
>TRBJ2-3|TRBD1|many|TRBV28
TGTGCCAGCAGTTTAGAGGGGGCCTTCACAGATACGCAGTATTTT
CASSLEGAFTDTQYF
>TRBJ2-7|.|few|TRBV20-1
TGCAGGGGGTCCCTCTCCTACGAGCAGTACTTC
CRGSLSYEQYF